The 13 T cell receptor beta chains below all came from one sample that was sequenced in a study of beta chain features in type 1 diabetes. Study results and caveats: Shortening of TCRB CDR3s, moderate but significant, appeared in all four CD4+ subsets of Type 1 diabetes patients.

No antigen is known for these receptors. Expressed TCRB transcripts were sequenced because the isolated RNA had all been reverse transcribed beforehand. Using immunoSEQ multiplex PCR, the repertoire was profiled, and TCRdb retains in-frame clones only, with some absent. Of almost 350,000 clones in the sample, about a tenth were seen once. Sequencing was carried out using central memory CD4+ T cells from blood. Receptors originate from a man aged 25-45 years with type 1 diabetes.

CDR3 protein: CSVVVAGGQTQYF. The CDR3 DNA reads as TGCAGCGTTGTAGTAGCGGGGGGGCAGACCCAGTACTTC. The chain carries TRBV29-1 and TRBJ2-5, with 11 bases matching TRBD2. Germline V gene lookup returns CDR1 SQVTM and CDR2 ANQGSEA. After removal of 4 bases from V and 6 bases from J, the junction contained 4 bases not matched to a gene. The CDR3 length is 13 residues.

This chain uses TRBV9 with TRBJ1-5; the match to TRBD1 covers 8 bases. The CDR3 contains 15 residues. The J segment lost 5 bases and the V segment lost 0 bases, leaving 4 bases of the junction unmatched. Germline V gives CDR1 SGDLS, CDR2 YYNGEE. The CDR3 bases are TGTGCCAGCAGCGTAGAAGCAGGGGGCGATCAGCCCCAGCATTTT. This gives the protein CASSVEAGGDQPQHF.

This clone was detected a few times. This chain links TRBV6-6 with TRBJ1-2, with 12 bases fitting TRBD1. The CDR3 is 15 amino acids. Germline values: CDR1 MNHNY, CDR2 SVGAGI (reference sequence). V gave up 3 bases and J gave up 8 bases; unmatched junction bases: 7. DNA of the CDR3: TGTGCCAGCAGTTATGTGGGGACAGGGGGCAGCGGCTACACCTTC. It is translated as CASSYVGTGGSGYTF.

The rearrangement joins TRBV7-2 to TRBJ2-7; 9 nucleotides agree with TRBD1. Germline assignment: CDR1 SGHTA and CDR2 FQGNSA. This CDR3 region has 14 residues. Trimming took 1 base from V and 5 from J; bases not matched to a gene: 3. The CDR3 loop reads CASSLEDRGHEQYF. As DNA, the CDR3 is TGTGCCAGCAGCTTAGAGGACAGGGGTCACGAGCAGTACTTC.

This clone was seen only a few times. The J gene is TRBJ2-3, the V gene TRBV6-6; D is possibly TRBD1 or TRBD2 (6 bases each). Germline V gene data show CDR1 as MNHNY and CDR2 as SVGAGI (reference sequence). Trimming took 8 bases from V and 5 from J, leaving 14 bases between them. The CDR3 has 13 amino acids. The CDR3: CASERGAEDTQYF. CDR3 sequence (DNA): TGTGCCAGCGAGAGGGGGGCAGAAGATACGCAGTATTTT.

The chain uses TRBV27 and TRBJ2-7; the match to TRBD1 covers 9 bases. V gave up 1 base and J gave up 6 bases; unmatched junction bases: 4. The CDR3 is 14 amino acids. Germline V gives CDR1 MNHEY, CDR2 SMNVEV (reference sequence). CDR3 coding DNA: TGTGCCAGCAGTTTATGGGACAGGGTGGGCGAGCAGTACTTC. Its protein is CASSLWDRVGEQYF.

This clone was counted at least ten times. V usage is TRBV5-1 and J usage is TRBJ2-2; D is unclear. The CDR3 sequence is 15 residues long. Germline loops: CDR1 SGHRS, CDR2 YFSETQ. Trimming removed 0 bases from V and 1 base from J, with 7 bases in between. This chain's CDR3 is CASSLGRQNTGELFF. CDR3 sequence (DNA): TGCGCCAGCAGCTTGGGCAGACAGAACACCGGGGAGCTGTTTTTT.

Written as DNA, the CDR3 is TGTGCCACCAGCGGTTACGGGTCCCATGGCTACACCTTC. Protein: CATSGYGSHGYTF. J is TRBJ1-2 and V is TRBV15, with no clear D. V dropped 5 bases and J dropped 6 bases, with 13 bases sitting between them. Germline assignment: CDR1 LNHNV and CDR2 YYDKDF (reference sequence). This CDR3 has 13 amino acids.

This clone occurred a few times. The chain recombines TRBV7-9 with TRBJ2-2; D possibly corresponds to TRBD2 (5 bases). Trimming pared 7 bases from V and 0 bases from J, leaving 9 bases between. Per germline, CDR1 SEHNR and CDR2 FQNEAQ (reference sequence). This CDR3 has 14 residues. The CDR3 DNA reads TGTGCCAGCACCCGGACTTCGAACACCGGGGAGCTGTTTTTT. Its translation is CASTRTSNTGELFF.

This clone was counted between two and nine times. The chain has TRBV27 and TRBJ2-7; the D is unclear. The CDR3 totals 12 residues. Germline V gives CDR1 MNHEY, CDR2 SMNVEV (reference sequence). Trimming took 11 bases from V and 7 from J, leaving 18 bases between them. The CDR3 is CAATLTFGEQYF. CDR3 bases: TGTGCCGCCACCCTCACCTTCGGGGAGCAGTACTTC.

This rearrangement joins TRBV29-1 to TRBJ1-1, with 10 bases identical to TRBD1. Trimming removed 4 bases from V and 5 bases from J; junction bases left unmatched: 7. CDR3 length: 14 amino acids. Looked up from germline, CDR1 is SQVTM and CDR2 is ANQGSEA. The CDR3 sequence is CSVGGTGDRTEAFF. The CDR3, as DNA: TGCAGCGTTGGTGGGACAGGGGATAGGACTGAAGCTTTCTTT.

In its sample, this clone was seen a few times. This sequence joins TRBV19 and TRBJ1-5, with a tentative D call TRBD1 (5 bases). The CDR3 consists of 13 residues. Germline V lookup: CDR1 LNHDA, CDR2 SQIVND (reference sequence). V shed 0 bases and J shed 7 bases, with 7 bases lying between them. The CDR3 DNA reads as TGTGCCAGTAGTATAGAGGGGGAACAGCCCCAGCATTTT. It is translated as CASSIEGEQPQHF.

The genes are TRBV6-5 and TRBJ2-7, with TRBD1 as a possible D gene (5 bases). The CDR3 contains 13 residues. Trimming stripped 8 bases from V and 2 bases from J, with 13 bases between. Germline CDR1 and CDR2: MNHEY and SVGAGI. The CDR3 region is CASQDNKAYEQYF. The DNA for the CDR3 is TGTGCCAGCCAGGACAACAAGGCCTACGAGCAGTACTTC.